This T cell receptor beta chain was captured in a study of blood T cell repertoires in COVID-19. Overall study context: COVID-19 samples from acute and convalescent phases originated in the United States, Italy and Spain.

The CDR3 loop spans 16 amino acids. Trimming took off 5 bases at V and 3 bases at J, with 17 bases between the two ends. Per germline, CDR1 SGHVS and CDR2 FNYEAQ. Repertoires were generated with immunoSEQ multiplex PCR, while TCRdb's copy carries only in-frame clones and drops some. The sample includes roughly 230,000 clones, about 88% of them seen just once. Source material: peripheral blood. The genes are TRBV7-6 and TRBJ1-3, with D tentatively TRBD1 (6 bases). The receptor was isolated from a middle-aged woman who had recovered from COVID-19. The CDR3 bases are TGTGCCAGCAGCCCCCAAATGACAGGAAATGGAAACACCATATATTTT. Its translation is CASSPQMTGNGNTIYF.